This T cell receptor beta chain came from a study of CD4 T cells in relation to SARS-CoV-2 and coronaviruses. Study details: TCR beta CDR3s were sequenced after 10-day antigen culture of PBMCs. Shared crossreactive spike epitopes were mapped to their HLA restriction. The study, taken as a whole, reports: In around 60% of donors, memory CD4+ clonotypes crossrecognized SARS-CoV-2 and at least one common cold coronavirus spike.

This CDR3 has 12 amino acids. V was clipped by 5 bases and J by 7 bases, with 9 bases between them. From germline, CDR1 is LNHDA and CDR2 SQIVND (reference sequence). Sequencing used immunoSEQ multiplex PCR; TCRdb keeps in-frame clones, though not all of them. The table has 29,000 or so clones, around three quarters seen once. This clone was detected only a few times. Its antigen is currently unknown. The unexposed donors gave CD4+ T cells in about 2011-2019, prior to COVID-19. The cells were cultured for less than twelve days before CD4+ T cells were isolated. Cells permitting, SARS-CoV-2 S/N and four cold-coronavirus spikes were tested on unexposed-donor CD4+ T cells.

The chain recombines TRBV19 with TRBJ1-5; TRBD1 is a possible D gene (5 bases). This sequence was found in a human donor in good health. The sequenced material came from CD4+ T cells from PBMCs, cultured in vitro. As DNA, the CDR3 is TGTGCCAGTAGTTTCGGGACCCAGCCCCAGCATTTT. Protein: CASSFGTQPQHF.